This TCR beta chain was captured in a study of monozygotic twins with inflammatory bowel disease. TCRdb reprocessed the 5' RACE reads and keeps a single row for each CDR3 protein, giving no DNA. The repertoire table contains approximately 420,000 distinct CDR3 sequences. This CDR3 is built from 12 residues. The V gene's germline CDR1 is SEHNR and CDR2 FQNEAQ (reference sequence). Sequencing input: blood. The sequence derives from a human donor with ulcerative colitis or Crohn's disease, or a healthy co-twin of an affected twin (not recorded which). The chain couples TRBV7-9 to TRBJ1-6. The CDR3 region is CASSLGASPLHF. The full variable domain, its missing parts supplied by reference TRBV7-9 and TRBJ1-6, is DTGVSQNPRHKITKRGQNVTFRCDPISEHNRLYWYRQTLGQGPEFLTYFQNEAQLEKSRLLSDRFSAERPKGSFSTLEIQRTEQGDSAMYLCASSLGASPLHFGNGTRLTVT.